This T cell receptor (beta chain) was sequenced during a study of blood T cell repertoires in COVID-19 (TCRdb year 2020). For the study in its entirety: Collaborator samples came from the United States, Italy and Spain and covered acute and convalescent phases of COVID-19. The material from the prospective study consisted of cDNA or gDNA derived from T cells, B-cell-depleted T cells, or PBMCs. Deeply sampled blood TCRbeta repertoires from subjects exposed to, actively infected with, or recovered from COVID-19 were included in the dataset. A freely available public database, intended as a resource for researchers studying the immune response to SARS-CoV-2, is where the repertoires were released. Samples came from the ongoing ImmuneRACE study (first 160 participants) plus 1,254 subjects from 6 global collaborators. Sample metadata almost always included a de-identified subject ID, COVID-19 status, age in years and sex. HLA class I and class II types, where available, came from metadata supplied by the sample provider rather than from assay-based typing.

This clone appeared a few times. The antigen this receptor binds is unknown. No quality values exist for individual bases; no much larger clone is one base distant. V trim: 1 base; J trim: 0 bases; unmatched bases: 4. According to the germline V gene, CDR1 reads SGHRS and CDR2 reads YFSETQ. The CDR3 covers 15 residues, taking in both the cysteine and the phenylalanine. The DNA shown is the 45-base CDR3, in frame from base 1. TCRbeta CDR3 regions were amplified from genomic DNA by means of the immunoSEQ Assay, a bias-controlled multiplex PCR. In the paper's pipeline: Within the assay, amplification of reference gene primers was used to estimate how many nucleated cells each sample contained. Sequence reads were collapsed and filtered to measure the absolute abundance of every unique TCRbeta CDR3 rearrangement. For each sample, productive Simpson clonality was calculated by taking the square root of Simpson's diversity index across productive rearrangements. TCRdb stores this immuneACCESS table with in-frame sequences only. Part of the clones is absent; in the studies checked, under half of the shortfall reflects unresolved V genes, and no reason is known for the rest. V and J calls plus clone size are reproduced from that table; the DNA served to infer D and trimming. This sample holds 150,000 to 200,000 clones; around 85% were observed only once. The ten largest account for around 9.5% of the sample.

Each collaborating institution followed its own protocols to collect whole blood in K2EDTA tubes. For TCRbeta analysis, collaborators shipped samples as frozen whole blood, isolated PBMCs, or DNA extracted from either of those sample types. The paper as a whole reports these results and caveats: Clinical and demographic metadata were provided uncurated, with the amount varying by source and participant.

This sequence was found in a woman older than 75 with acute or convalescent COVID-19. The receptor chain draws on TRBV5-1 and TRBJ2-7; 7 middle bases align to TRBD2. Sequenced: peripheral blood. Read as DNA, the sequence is TGCGCCAGCAGCTTGACTAGCGCATCCTCCTACGAGCAGTACTTC. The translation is CASSLTSASSYEQYF.